The entry below describes one T cell receptor beta chain. The entry originates in a study of blood T cell repertoires in COVID-19. CDR3 length equals 13 residues. The V gene's germline CDR1 is LGHNA and CDR2 YSLEER. V was pared by 0 bases and J by 10 bases, with 11 bases between. Here immunoSEQ multiplex PCR was the method, and the copy in TCRdb shows in-frame clones only, minus some. Among fewer than 200,000 clones, 80% to 90% were seen once, and the ten largest hold more than 7.5%. The sequence was collected from a man aged 40-49 years who had recovered from COVID-19. The sequenced sample consisted of peripheral blood. This chain uses TRBV4-3 with TRBJ2-3; D is perhaps TRBD2 (5 bases). The chain's CDR3 is CASSQEGLGPQYF. The CDR3 DNA reads TGCGCCAGCAGCCAAGAAGGACTGGGTCCGCAGTATTTT.